One and the same sample provided the 24 T cell receptor beta chains below, sequenced in a study of cytotoxic CD8 clonotypes in ibrutinib-treated CLL. Libraries were prepared by immunoSEQ multiplex PCR; TCRdb keeps only in-frame clonotypes and omits some of them. The sample lists over 110,000 clones; about 91% were seen once. Here the sequenced sample was PBMCs, taken after 12 months of ibrutinib treatment. The receptors derive from a human donor with chronic lymphocytic leukemia.

The J gene is TRBJ2-7, the V gene TRBV6-4; D gene ambiguous. V gave up 3 bases and J gave up 4 bases, with 4 bases separating them. The germline V gene encodes CDR1 MRHNA and CDR2 SNTAGT. The CDR3 length is 11 residues. The chain's CDR3 is CASSEGYEQYF. The CDR3 DNA sequence: TGTGCCAGCAGTGAGGGTTACGAGCAGTACTTC.

The V gene is TRBV27, the J gene TRBJ2-3, with TRBD1 identical over 8 bases. The junction had 7 bases not matched to a gene; V was cut back by 5 bases and J by 6 bases. The CDR3 spans 14 residues. Germline-derived CDR1 and CDR2 are MNHEY and SMNVEV (reference sequence). In DNA, the CDR3 is TGTGCCAGCAGTCGACAGGGGAGTTCCGATACGCAGTATTTT. Translated, it gives CASSRQGSSDTQYF.

The chain is built from TRBV7-2 and TRBJ2-3; D possibly corresponds to TRBD1 (5 bases). Trimming left V 2 bases short and J 4 bases short, with 13 bases between. Germline V gene data show CDR1 as SGHTA and CDR2 as FQGNSA. The CDR3 loop spans 15 amino acids. The CDR3 DNA reads as TGTGCCAGCAGCTTACCCCGACAGAGCTCAGATACGCAGTATTTT. Protein product: CASSLPRQSSDTQYF.

This chain uses TRBV6-6 with TRBJ1-5; the D is unclear. The CDR3 totals 12 residues. V dropped 8 bases and J dropped 4 bases, with 9 bases sitting between them. Germline CDR1 and CDR2: MNHNY and SVGAGI (reference sequence). DNA of the CDR3: TGTGCCAGCGGGGAGGGAAATCAGCCCCAGCATTTT. Amino acids: CASGEGNQPQHF.

In its sample, this clone was seen once. This rearrangement joins TRBV29-1 to TRBJ1-4; weak D call: TRBD1 (6 bases). Germline V lookup: CDR1 SQVTM, CDR2 ANQGSEA. There are 13 residues in the CDR3. Deletions cut 5 bases from V and 8 bases from J, with 15 bases between. The CDR3 DNA follows: TGCAGCGTTTCGGTGGGGGCCGGGGAAAAACTGTTTTTT. Amino acid sequence: CSVSVGAGEKLFF.

This rearrangement joins TRBV6-5 to TRBJ2-7; 11 positions match TRBD2. Germline V lookup: CDR1 MNHEY, CDR2 SVGAGI. The CDR3 consists of 14 residues. After removal of 6 bases from V and 2 bases from J, the junction contained 3 bases not matched to a gene. CDR3 DNA: TGTGCCAGCAGGGGACTAGCGGAGACCTACGAGCAGTACTTC. It encodes CASRGLAETYEQYF.

The V call is TRBV30, the J call TRBJ2-5, with D possibly called TRBD1 or TRBD2 (6 bases each). CDR3 length equals 14 residues. V lost 4 bases, J lost 5 bases, and 17 bases lay in between. Per germline, CDR1 GTSNPN and CDR2 SVGIG (reference sequence). CDR3 region: CAWTGGGDGETQYF. CDR3 nucleotides: TGTGCCTGGACCGGGGGCGGGGATGGGGAGACCCAGTACTTC.

This chain joins TRBV5-1 and TRBJ1-3; D unresolved. V was pared by 0 bases and J by 4 bases, with 14 bases between. This CDR3 has 16 amino acids. CDR1 SGHRS and CDR2 YFSETQ come from the germline V gene. In DNA, the CDR3 is TGCGCCAGCAGCTTGGCGGGCCTCGAAGCCGGAAACACCATATATTTT. Translation: CASSLAGLEAGNTIYF.

The V and J genes are TRBV7-9 and TRBJ1-1; a weak D match, TRBD1 (5 bases). Germline CDR1 reads SEHNR; CDR2 reads FQNEAQ (reference sequence). V gave up 1 base and J gave up 5 bases, with 8 bases separating them. The CDR3 runs 13 residues. The CDR3 DNA reads as TGTGCCAGCAGCTTAGACGAGGGGACTGAAGCTTTCTTT. The encoded protein is CASSLDEGTEAFF.

The gene calls are TRBV28 and TRBJ2-7, with no clear D. The CDR3 runs 14 residues. Germline V gene data show CDR1 as MDHEN and CDR2 as SYDVKM. Trimming took 4 bases from V and 3 from J, leaving 13 bases between them. The CDR3 DNA follows: TGTGCCAGCAGTTGGCAGTCCGCGAGCTACGAGCAGTACTTC. Amino acid sequence: CASSWQSASYEQYF.

The chain has TRBV29-1 and TRBJ1-1, with 8 bases fitting TRBD1. The CDR3 length is 12 residues. Germline-derived CDR1 and CDR2 are SQVTM and ANQGSEA. J lost 3 bases, V lost 7 bases, and 4 bases had no gene match. The CDR3, as DNA: TGCAGCGCGGTGACAGGGGACACTGAAGCTTTCTTT. This codes for CSAVTGDTEAFF.

This rearrangement joins TRBV4-2 to TRBJ1-1; D is undetermined. From germline, CDR1 is LGHNA and CDR2 YNFKEQ. V was clipped by 0 bases and J by 1 base, with 9 bases between them. This CDR3 is 15 amino acids long. CDR3: CASSQDGIKNTEAFF. In DNA form, the CDR3 reads TGTGCCAGCAGCCAAGATGGGATAAAGAACACTGAAGCTTTCTTT.

The rearrangement links TRBV7-2 to TRBJ2-7; the match to TRBD2 covers 7 bases. Trimming removed 6 bases from V and 0 bases from J; junction bases left unmatched: 8. Germline V gives CDR1 SGHTA, CDR2 FQGNSA. The CDR3 length is 15 residues. CDR3 coding DNA: TGTGCCAGCAGGCGGGGGACTGGGCTCTCCTACGAGCAGTACTTC. Translating it yields CASRRGTGLSYEQYF.

CDR3 in amino acids: CATVRGYDEQYF. CDR3 nucleotide sequence: TGTGCCACAGTAAGGGGTTATGACGAGCAGTACTTC. V is TRBV28 and J is TRBJ2-7; D possibly corresponds to TRBD1 (5 bases). Between the trimmed V and J ends, which lost 10 bases and 5 bases, there was a span of 15 bases. CDR1 and CDR2 (germline): MDHEN, SYDVKM. The CDR3 has 12 amino acids.

The CDR3: CASLPWGRSYNEQFF. The DNA of the CDR3 is TGTGCCAGCCTCCCGTGGGGGAGGTCCTACAATGAGCAGTTCTTC. The rearrangement joins TRBV19 to TRBJ2-1; D possibly corresponds to TRBD2 (6 bases). The CDR3 extends over 15 amino acids. Trimming left V 9 bases short and J 1 base short, with 16 bases between. Germline V gene sequence: CDR1 LNHDA, CDR2 SQIVND (reference sequence). The whole variable domain, remainder taken from reference TRBV19 and TRBJ2-1, is DGGITQSPKYLFRKEGQNVTLSCEQNLNHDAMYWYRQDPGQGLRLIYYSQIVNDFQKGDIAEGYSVSREKKESFPLTVTSAQKNPTAFYLCASLPWGRSYNEQFFGPGTRLTVL.

Regarding this clone: One junction end does not reproduce the germline sequence, and a read error may be involved. This sequence joins TRBV11-2 and TRBJ2-7; 8 bases line up with TRBD1. Germline CDR1 and CDR2: SGHAT and FQNNGV. This CDR3 contains 12 residues. CDR3 nucleotides: TGTGCCAGCAGCTCCGACCAGGGGGCTCCATCCTTC. This codes for CASSSDQGAPSF.

This sequence joins TRBV9 and TRBJ2-2, with 8 bases identical to TRBD2. Germline CDR1 reads SGDLS; CDR2 reads YYNGEE. The CDR3 has 14 residues. Germline trimming cut 5 bases from V and 4 bases from J; bases unmatched to any gene: 4. The CDR3 DNA reads as TGTGCCAGCAGGGTTAGCGGGATCACCGGGGAGCTGTTTTTT. Residues: CASRVSGITGELFF. The whole variable domain, remainder taken from reference TRBV9 and TRBJ2-2, is DSGVTQTPKHLITATGQRVTLRCSPRSGDLSVYWYQQSLDQGLQFLIQYYNGEERAKGNILERFSAQQFPDLHSELNLSSLELGDSALYFCASRVSGITGELFFGEGSRLTVL.

The chain employs TRBV10-3 and TRBJ2-7; weak D call: TRBD2 (5 bases). V was pared by 0 bases and J by 3 bases, with 9 bases between. CDR1 is ENHRY, CDR2 SYGVKD, per germline. The CDR3 contains 14 residues. CDR3 coding DNA: TGTGCCATCAGTGAGTCGAGAGGGATCTACGAGCAGTACTTC. Translating gives CAISESRGIYEQYF.

The rearrangement links TRBV10-1 to TRBJ2-1; no definite D call. V shed 3 bases and J shed 4 bases, with 22 bases lying between them. This CDR3 is 18 amino acids long. Germline-derived CDR1 and CDR2 are WNHNN and SYGVQD (reference sequence). This CDR3 reads CASSDGSLSLLLYNEQFF. The CDR3 nucleotides read TGCGCCAGCAGTGATGGTAGCCTTAGCCTCCTACTATACAATGAGCAGTTCTTC.

In its sample, this clone was seen once. The chain combines TRBV28 with TRBJ2-7, with 7 bases lining up with TRBD2. The CDR3 totals 16 residues. From germline, CDR1 is MDHEN and CDR2 SYDVKM. Germline trimming cut 2 bases from V and 2 bases from J; bases unmatched to any gene: 9. The CDR3 bases are TGTGCCAGCAGTTTACTCCCTGCGGGAGCGACCTACGAGCAGTACTTC. Encoded protein: CASSLLPAGATYEQYF.

The J gene is TRBJ2-3, the V gene TRBV6-4; 8 positions agree with TRBD2. The V and J ends lost 2 bases and 8 bases, in that order; junction bases with no gene match: 6. The CDR3 covers 14 residues. Germline V gene sequence: CDR1 MRHNA, CDR2 SNTAGT. CDR3 DNA: TGTGCCAGCAGTGACACAGCGGGAGATAGTACGCAGTATTTT. Translated, it gives CASSDTAGDSTQYF.

The rearrangement uses TRBV7-8 and TRBJ2-3; TRBD2 matches 9 bases. V lost 5 bases to trimming and J lost 1 base; unmatched junction nucleotides: 4. The germline CDR1 and CDR2 sequences are SGHVS and FQNEAQ. CDR3 length equals 15 residues. For the CDR3, the DNA is TGTGCCAGCAGCGTCCTAGCGGGGCGCACAGATACGCAGTATTTT. Translated: CASSVLAGRTDTQYF. The whole variable domain, remainder taken from reference TRBV7-8 and TRBJ2-3, is GAGVSQSPRYKVAKRGQDVALRCDPISGHVSLFWYQQALGQGPEFLTYFQNEAQLDKSGLPSDRFFAERPEGSVSTLKIQRTQQEDSAVYLCASSVLAGRTDTQYFGPGTRLTVL.

The V gene is TRBV7-3, the J gene TRBJ2-7, with 9 positions matching TRBD2. This CDR3 is built from 14 residues. V was pared by 5 bases and J by 2 bases, with 4 bases of the junction left unmatched. CDR1 and CDR2 from the germline V gene are SGHTA and FQGTGA. Here the CDR3 DNA reads TGTGCCAGCAGCCCGACTAGCGGTCCCTACGAGCAGTACTTC. Amino acids: CASSPTSGPYEQYF.

The genes are TRBV28 and TRBJ2-3; D is perhaps TRBD1 (6 bases). V was clipped by 7 bases and J by 4 bases, with 12 bases between them. This CDR3 region has 13 residues. Germline CDR1 and CDR2: MDHEN and SYDVKM. The DNA for the CDR3 is TGTGCCAGCACCCATGGGGGCGCAGATACGCAGTATTTT. Translated, it gives CASTHGGADTQYF.